The clone carrying this T cell receptor (beta chain) was found a few times. What it recognizes is unknown. These data belong to a study of identical twins. General observations from the study: Insertions were fewer in abundant cord blood beta clonotypes, whereas memory repertoires showed none of this pattern. Out-of-frame TCR alpha sharing in monozygotic twins exceeded recombination model predictions. Where out-of-frame alpha sequences were twin-shared, they showed excess low generation probability.

CDR1 is SNHLY and CDR2 is FYNNEI in the germline V gene. With V trimmed by 4 bases and J by 4 bases, 18 bases remained unmatched. The CDR3 has 18 amino acids. Template switching, a step in the protocol, added a universal primer site, and cDNA carried unique molecular identifiers. TCRdb fed the 5' RACE reads into MiXCR, producing one record per CDR3 protein. This table has approximately 410,000 distinct CDR3 sequences, less than 20% appearing once. The J gene is TRBJ2-7, the V gene TRBV2; 8 nucleotides match TRBD1. This TCR derives from a man aged 45-65 years in good health. Sequenced sample: naive T cells sorted from blood. CDR3: CASSGGTGHRDSFYEQYF. The CDR3, as DNA: TGTGCCAGCAGTGGCGGGACAGGCCATAGAGATTCCTTTTACGAGCAGTACTTC.